These T cell receptor beta chains were read from a single sample in a study of T-cell reconstitution after alpha-beta-depleted transplantation in children. TCRdb used MiXCR to reprocess the PCR reads, holding one entry per CDR3 protein. Found here are under 750,000 distinct CDR3 sequences, about 23% of them singletons; the top ten hold roughly 15%. The sample consisted of PBMCs, mostly from graft donor cells, taken 360 days after TCRalphabeta/CD19-depleted stem cell transplant. These receptors were taken from a boy under two years old who had a stem cell transplant for acute myeloid leukemia, so the T cells may come from the graft donor. The CDR3 runs from the conserved cysteine through the conserved F or W. The order of the fields is V gene, J gene, clone size, D gene, CDR3 DNA, CDR3 protein. The D gene is left open where the match is weak. Clone size is shown for a subset of rows, as once, few, many or a class of expanded clone.

TRBV5-1	TRBJ1-1	NA	TRBD1	TGCGCCAGCAGCTTGCCGAGGACAGGGCCCACTGAAGCTTTCTTT	CASSLPRTGPTEAFF
TRBV6-5	TRBJ2-7	NA	TRBD1	TGTGCCAGCAGTTACTCATTAGGGGGCATGGACGAGCAGTACTTC	CASSYSLGGMDEQYF
TRBV2	TRBJ2-7	NA	NA	TGTGCCAGCGGAGGCCTGGGACGGGGCTCCTACGAGCAGTACTTC	CASGGLGRGSYEQYF
TRBV20-1	TRBJ1-2	NA	NA	TGCAGTGCTAACCCGACAGGTCCGATCTATGGCTACACCTTC	CSANPTGPIYGYTF
TRBV7-2	TRBJ2-3	NA	NA	TGTGCCAGCAGCTCTGTTGTGGGGCGGACCACAGATACGCAGTATTTT	CASSSVVGRTTDTQYF
TRBV7-2	TRBJ1-2	few	TRBD1	TGTGCCAGCATGGCGGCAGGGGGCTATGGCTACACCTTC	CASMAAGGYGYTF
TRBV15	TRBJ2-1	few	TRBD2	TGTGCCACCAGCACGACGGGGGGCTCCTACAATGAGCAGTTCTTC	CATSTTGGSYNEQFF
TRBV5-1	TRBJ1-1	NA	NA	TGCGCCAGCAGCTTGGATGTGATCACTGAAGCTTTCTTT	CASSLDVITEAFF
TRBV4-3	TRBJ2-3	once	NA	TGCGCCAGCAGCCAAGTAGGGGTCGGCACAGATACGCAGTATTTT	CASSQVGVGTDTQYF
TRBV7-9	TRBJ2-1	few	TRBD1	TGTGCCAGCAGCCCCCGGGACAGGGGGTCTGGTTACAATGAGCAGTTCTTC	CASSPRDRGSGYNEQFF
TRBV7-2	TRBJ2-2	few	TRBD1	TGTGCCAGCAGCAGGGACAGGGCCCGCACCGGGGAGCTGTTTTTT	CASSRDRARTGELFF
TRBV25-1	TRBJ2-7	NA	NA	TGTGCCAGCAGTACGTTCGGGGATCGGTCCGAGCAGTACTTC	CASSTFGDRSEQYF
TRBV6-2/TRBV6-3	TRBJ2-1	NA	NA	TGTGCCAGCAGGACAAGATGGGATGAGCAGTTCTTC	CASRTRWDEQFF
TRBV4-3	TRBJ2-2	few	NA	TGCGCCAGCAGCCAAGAGGGGCAGGGATACGCCGGGGAGCTGTTTTTT	CASSQEGQGYAGELFF
TRBV6-2/TRBV6-3	TRBJ2-5	NA	TRBD1	TGTGCCAGCATCAAACAGGGGCCAGAGACCCAGTACTTC	CASIKQGPETQYF
TRBV30	TRBJ2-7	many	TRBD2	TGTGCCTGGAGTGTATTGGGCCTAGCGGTAACCCACGAGCAGTACTTC	CAWSVLGLAVTHEQYF
TRBV29-1	TRBJ2-7	few	NA	TGCAGCGTTGCGGCAGGGGCTTACGAGCAGTACTTC	CSVAAGAYEQYF
TRBV7-9	TRBJ2-1	few	NA	TGTGCCACCCTTCGGACAGCTTACAATGAGCAGTTCTTC	CATLRTAYNEQFF
TRBV5-1	TRBJ2-1	few	TRBD1	TGCGCCAGTCGATCAGGGGGCAATGAGCAGTTCTTC	CASRSGGNEQFF
TRBV28	TRBJ2-1	NA	NA	TGTGCCAGCAGTTTCAGGTTTAGCTCCTACAATGAGCAGTTCTTC	CASSFRFSSYNEQFF
TRBV4-3	TRBJ2-6	NA	NA	TGCGCCAGCAGCCAAGAGCGGTGGAGCTCTGGGGCCAACGTCCTGACTTTC	CASSQERWSSGANVLTF
TRBV5-6	TRBJ2-1	NA	NA	TGTGCCAGCAGCCCCAGGGATCGTGAGCAGTTCTTC	CASSPRDREQFF
TRBV12-3/TRBV12-4	TRBJ1-5	few	NA	TGTGCCAGCACAGCAAGCAATCAGCCCCAGCATTTT	CASTASNQPQHF
TRBV20-1	TRBJ1-5	many	NA	TGCAGTGCTACTTCCCGATTTCTCCCGGGTCAGCCCCAGCATTTT	CSATSRFLPGQPQHF
TRBV5-1	TRBJ2-1	NA	NA	TGCGCCAGCAGCTTGGGGCTAGGGACCCAAGGGGATGAGCAGTTCTTC	CASSLGLGTQGDEQFF
TRBV30	TRBJ1-1	few	NA	TGTGCCTGGACCACCCTCGGGGGAAGCACTGAAGCTTTCTTT	CAWTTLGGSTEAFF
TRBV6-1	TRBJ1-5	few	NA	TGTGCCAGCAGTGAGGGGACATCAAATCAGCCCCAGCATTTT	CASSEGTSNQPQHF
TRBV20-1	TRBJ2-3	NA	NA	TGCAGTGCTTTCCGACAGCGTCGCGCGACAGATACGCAGTATTTT	CSAFRQRRATDTQYF
TRBV20-1	TRBJ1-5	NA	NA	TGCAGTGCAGAGGGGGTTCGCAATCAGCCCCAGCATTTT	CSAEGVRNQPQHF
TRBV4-2	TRBJ1-2	NA	NA	TGTGCCAGCAGCCAAGATGGGTTGTACGGTTATGGCTACACCTTC	CASSQDGLYGYGYTF
TRBV20-1	TRBJ2-4	many	TRBD1	TGCAGTGCTAGCGAGACAGGGTTCAACATTCAGTACTTC	CSASETGFNIQYF
TRBV11-2	TRBJ2-7	NA	TRBD1	TGTGCCAGCAGCTCCGGGACAGGGAGTGAGCAGTACTTC	CASSSGTGSEQYF
TRBV15	TRBJ2-7	NA	TRBD1	TGTGCCACCAGCAGAGGCCTTGGACAGGGCGAAAGCGAGCAGTACTTC	CATSRGLGQGESEQYF
TRBV6-1	TRBJ1-2	NA	NA	TGTGCCAGCAAAAACTACCCCGGGCAGGGTTACGCTGGCTACACCTTC	CASKNYPGQGYAGYTF
TRBV15	TRBJ2-2	few	NA	TGTGCCACCAGCAGAGACAGGGCGGGCGGGGAGCTGTTTTTT	CATSRDRAGGELFF
TRBV7-8	TRBJ1-1	many	TRBD1	TGTGCCAGCAGCTTAGCGACAGGGAGTGACACTGAAGCTTTCTTT	CASSLATGSDTEAFF
TRBV15	TRBJ2-7	many	NA	TGTGCCACCAGCAGAGATTTAGGGGAGTCCTACGAGCAGTACTTC	CATSRDLGESYEQYF
TRBV20-1	TRBJ2-4	few	NA	TGCAGTGCTAGCATGGCGCTGCTAGCCAAAAACATTCAGTACTTC	CSASMALLAKNIQYF
TRBV7-2	TRBJ2-7	few	NA	TGTGCCAGCAGCTTATGGTCGGCAGGGGGGCACGAGCAGTACTTC	CASSLWSAGGHEQYF
TRBV7-1	TRBJ2-2	once	TRBD1	TGTGCCAGCAGCTCCTTGGACAGGGGGGCGAGAGACGGGGAGCTGTTTTTT	CASSSLDRGARDGELFF
TRBV6-5	TRBJ1-2	many	TRBD1	TGTGCCAGCAGTTACTCCCAGGGGGCAGGGTATGGCTACACCTTC	CASSYSQGAGYGYTF
TRBV6-1	TRBJ1-2	NA	TRBD1	TGTGCCAGCACCCGAGGAGGGGGCGCGGTCTACACCTTC	CASTRGGGAVYTF
TRBV6-5	TRBJ2-2	few	NA	TGTGCCAGCAGTTACCCCTCGGACGGAAACACCGGGGAGCTGTTTTTT	CASSYPSDGNTGELFF
TRBV7-2	TRBJ2-1	NA	NA	TGTGCCAGCAGCTTCCCCCGATACAATGAGCAGTTCTTC	CASSFPRYNEQFF
TRBV20-1	TRBJ2-7	few	TRBD1	TGCAGTGCTGGAGGACAGGGGATTGTCTACGAGCAGTACTTC	CSAGGQGIVYEQYF
TRBV20-1	TRBJ2-1	once	NA	TGCAGTGCATCGGACGGAAGCGATATCAACAATGAGCAGTTCTTC	CSASDGSDINNEQFF
TRBV20-1	TRBJ2-1	NA	TRBD2	TGCAGTGCTAGAGATCGTTCTAGCGGGGGCTATGAGCAGTTCTTC	CSARDRSSGGYEQFF
TRBV5-1	TRBJ2-1	NA	TRBD2	TGCGCCAGCAGCTTGGGAGGGAGCGGGGGGGCCAGGGATGAGCAGTTCTTC	CASSLGGSGGARDEQFF
TRBV7-2	TRBJ2-5	few	TRBD2	TGTGCCACAGGACTAGCGCCCTTTGAGACCCAGTACTTC	CATGLAPFETQYF
TRBV12-2	TRBJ2-7	NA	NA	TGTGCAAGTCGGTGGGACTGGTACGAGCAGTACTTC	CASRWDWYEQYF
TRBV20-1	TRBJ2-1	few	TRBD1	TGCAGTGCTAGAGATAGACAGGGGGTGGGCAATGAGCAGTTCTTC	CSARDRQGVGNEQFF
TRBV27	TRBJ1-3	NA	NA	TGTGCCAGCAGTTTGGATAGGAGAACTGGAAACACCATATATTTT	CASSLDRRTGNTIYF
TRBV20-1	TRBJ2-1	many	TRBD2	TGCAGTGCTATCAGGACTAGATACAATGAGCAGTTCTTC	CSAIRTRYNEQFF
TRBV7-2	TRBJ2-1	few	TRBD1	TGTGCCAGCAGCTCCTCGGACAGGCACAATGAGCAGTTCTTC	CASSSSDRHNEQFF
TRBV5-6	TRBJ2-1	few	NA	TGTGCCAGCAGCTCATGGGGGGCCTCCCCTGAGCAGTTCTTC	CASSSWGASPEQFF